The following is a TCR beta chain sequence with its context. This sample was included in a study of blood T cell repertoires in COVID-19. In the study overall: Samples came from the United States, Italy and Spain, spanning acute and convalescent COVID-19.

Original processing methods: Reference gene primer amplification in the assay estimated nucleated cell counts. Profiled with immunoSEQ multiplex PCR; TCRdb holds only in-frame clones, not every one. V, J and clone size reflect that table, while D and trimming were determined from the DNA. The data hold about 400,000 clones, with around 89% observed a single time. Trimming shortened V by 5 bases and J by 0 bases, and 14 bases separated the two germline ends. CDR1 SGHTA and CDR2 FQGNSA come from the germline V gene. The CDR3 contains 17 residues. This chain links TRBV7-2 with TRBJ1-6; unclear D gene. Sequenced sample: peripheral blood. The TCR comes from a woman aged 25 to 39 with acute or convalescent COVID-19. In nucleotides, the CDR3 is TGTGCCAGCAGCCCAATAGACGGAGACTCCTATAATTCACCCCTCCACTTT. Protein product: CASSPIDGDSYNSPLHF.